These T cell receptor beta chains were read from a single sample in a study of CD8+CD57+ T cells in acquired aplastic anemia. TCRdb redid the calling of the reads with MiXCR, one entry per CDR3 protein. The sample consists of 200,000 to 250,000 distinct CDR3 sequences, roughly 55% of them appearing once. Specimen: sorted CD4+, CD8+, or CD8+CD57+ T cells (not recorded which) from PBMCs. The receptors derive from a human donor in good health. Both conserved end residues are part of each CDR3. D genes are given only for firm matches. Clone sizes are given selectively: once, few, many, or a class where the clone is expanded.

TRBV7-2	NA	TRBJ1-6	once	TGTGCCAGCAGCTCCAGGGGATCTGAGAGCTCCTATAATTCACCCCTCCACTTT	CASSSRGSESSYNSPLHF
TRBV2	TRBD2	TRBJ2-5	NA	TGCGCCAGCAGCCGGACTAGCGGGGGCCGGGAGACCCAGTACTTC	CASSRTSGGRETQYF
TRBV5-6	NA	TRBJ1-2	many	TGTGCCAGCAGCCCGGGCCTAGGAAACTATGGCTACACCTTC	CASSPGLGNYGYTF
TRBV10-3	NA	TRBJ1-2	few	TGTGCCATCAGTGGTGGGGGAGGCGGTCGCTACACCTTC	CAISGGGGGRYTF
TRBV7-9	TRBD2	TRBJ2-7	many	TGTGCCAGCAGCTTAGAGACTAGCGGCTACGAGCAGTACTTC	CASSLETSGYEQYF
TRBV20-1	TRBD2	TRBJ2-5	NA	TGCAGTGCTAGACTAGCGGGGAAAGAGACCCAGTACTTC	CSARLAGKETQYF
TRBV27	NA	TRBJ2-7	many	TGTGCCAGCAGCTTTGGGGTCGAGCAGTACTTC	CASSFGVEQYF
TRBV10-2	NA	TRBJ1-6	few	TGCGCCAGCACCCATATGGGGCCAGGGTGGTCACCCCTCCACTTT	CASTHMGPGWSPLHF
TRBV7-6	TRBD2	TRBJ2-5	NA	TGTGCCAGCAGCTTAGCTAGCGGGGGGGCGATAGAGACCCAGTACTTC	CASSLASGGAIETQYF
TRBV9	TRBD1	TRBJ2-5	NA	TGTGCCAGCAGCGTCGGGACAGCAAACCAAGAGACCCAGTACTTC	CASSVGTANQETQYF
TRBV19	NA	TRBJ1-5	NA	TGTGCCAGTACGCCCATAGGGGCTAGGAATCAGCCCCAGCATTTT	CASTPIGARNQPQHF
TRBV5-1	NA	TRBJ1-6	NA	TGCGCCAGCAGCTCGGACGGGCCGGGAGTTTCACCCCTCCACTTT	CASSSDGPGVSPLHF
TRBV20-1	NA	TRBJ1-1	NA	TGCAGTGCTAGGCCGCGGTGGGGGGCTGAAGCTTTCTTT	CSARPRWGAEAFF
TRBV19	TRBD1	TRBJ2-1	many	TGTGCCAGTATCGTAGGGACAGGGGGCGCTTACAATGAGCAGTTCTTC	CASIVGTGGAYNEQFF
TRBV27	NA	TRBJ2-7	NA	TGTGCCAGCTCCTCGGGACGCCGCGAGCAGTACTTC	CASSSGRREQYF
TRBV7-7	NA	TRBJ1-4	few	TGTGCTAGCAGCTTGACTGAGAATGAAAAACTGTTTTTT	CASSLTENEKLFF
TRBV4-1	NA	TRBJ2-4	many	TGCGCCAGCAGCCAGGGGATTTATGACATTCAGTACTTC	CASSQGIYDIQYF
TRBV15	NA	TRBJ1-5	NA	TGTGCCACCAGCAGAGATGGGGGCGGGAGTCAGCCCCAGCATTTT	CATSRDGGGSQPQHF
TRBV12-3/TRBV12-4	TRBD1	TRBJ2-2	NA	TGTGCCAGCAGCAGGGACAGGTCGAACACCGGGGAGCTGTTTTTT	CASSRDRSNTGELFF
TRBV20-1	TRBD2	TRBJ2-7	NA	TGCAGTGCTAGTTGGGCGGGAGGGCCCCGGTACGAGCAGTACTTC	CSASWAGGPRYEQYF
TRBV7-2	NA	TRBJ2-7	NA	TGTGCCAGCAGCCTTGGGAGCGGGTGGGCCTACGAGCAGTACTTC	CASSLGSGWAYEQYF
TRBV10-3	NA	TRBJ1-1	NA	TGTGCCATCAGTGAGTATTTGGCAGAGAACACTGAAGCTTTCTTT	CAISEYLAENTEAFF
TRBV7-2	NA	TRBJ2-5	NA	TGTGCCAGCAGCAAGAGGGCCGGGGAGACCCAGTACTTC	CASSKRAGETQYF
TRBV7-3	NA	TRBJ2-2	NA	TGTGCCAGCAGGCGACAGAGGAACACCGGGGAGCTGTTTTTT	CASRRQRNTGELFF
TRBV29-1	TRBD1	TRBJ2-7	NA	TGCAGCGTCGCCATTGGGACAGGGGGCGAAAACGAGCAGTACTTC	CSVAIGTGGENEQYF
TRBV7-2	NA	TRBJ1-6	NA	TGTGCCAGCTCTAACAGGGCAAATAATTCACCCCTCCACTTT	CASSNRANNSPLHF
TRBV10-3	NA	TRBJ2-7	NA	TGTGCCATCAGTGACAGGGCTTCCTACGAGCAGTACTTC	CAISDRASYEQYF
TRBV15	NA	TRBJ1-6	once	TGTGCCACCAGCAGAGACAGAAAACATAATTCACCCCTCCACTTT	CATSRDRKHNSPLHF
TRBV24-1	NA	TRBJ1-2	few	TGTGCCACCAGTGATCCAGGCGGGACCGACTATGGCTACACCTTC	CATSDPGGTDYGYTF
TRBV19	NA	TRBJ1-6	NA	TGTGCCAGTAGCACAACCGACTACTATAATTCACCCCTCCACTTT	CASSTTDYYNSPLHF
TRBV20-1	NA	TRBJ2-5	NA	TGCAGTGCTAGAGAGACAGGACCGGAGACCCAGTACTTC	CSARETGPETQYF
TRBV9	NA	TRBJ2-5	NA	TGTGCCAGCAGCGCCCCGCAGGGGGGTAGGGAGACCCAGTACTTC	CASSAPQGGRETQYF
TRBV9	NA	TRBJ2-3	NA	TGTGCCAGCAGCGTCCCCCGAGCGGATGTAGGGCAAACAGATACGCAGTATTTT	CASSVPRADVGQTDTQYF
TRBV5-4	TRBD2	TRBJ2-5	NA	TGTGCCAGCAGCACGGAACTAGCGGGGGGGGAAGAGACCCAGTACTTC	CASSTELAGGEETQYF
TRBV2	NA	TRBJ1-1	NA	TGTGCCAGCCTCCAAGCAAGGGGCACTGAAGCTTTCTTT	CASLQARGTEAFF
TRBV25-1	TRBD1	TRBJ2-1	NA	TGTGCCAGCACTACAACAGGGGGCGGCTACAATGAGCAGTTCTTC	CASTTTGGGYNEQFF
TRBV19	TRBD1	TRBJ2-5	NA	TGTGCCAGCAAGCGACAGGGGGCTTCGGAGACCCAGTACTTC	CASKRQGASETQYF
TRBV29-1	TRBD2	TRBJ2-1	NA	TGCAGCGCCGTAAAAACCAATCCTAGCGGGGGGTCCAATGAGCAGTTCTTC	CSAVKTNPSGGSNEQFF
TRBV12-3/TRBV12-4	NA	TRBJ2-5	few	TGTGCCAGCAGTTTAACCCGGAGGGTTCAAGAGACCCAGTACTTC	CASSLTRRVQETQYF
TRBV7-3	NA	TRBJ2-5	NA	TGTGCCAGCAGTCACGACGGTCCCCAGTACTTC	CASSHDGPQYF
TRBV20-1	TRBD2	TRBJ2-2	many	TGCAGTGCTAGAGGGGGGCCAGCGGGGGGGTACACCGGGGAGCTGTTTTTT	CSARGGPAGGYTGELFF
TRBV2	TRBD2	TRBJ2-5	NA	TGTGCCAGCCACAAGGGACTAGCGGAACAAGAGACCCAGTACTTC	CASHKGLAEQETQYF
TRBV6-1	TRBD2	TRBJ2-7	once	TGTGCCAGCAGTTACCTCCTAGCGGGGTACGAGCAGTACTTC	CASSYLLAGYEQYF
TRBV25-1	NA	TRBJ2-7	NA	TGTGCCAGCAGAACCCACAGGGGTGCCGAGCCGGGGGTTCCGTACTTC	CASRTHRGAEPGVPYF
TRBV19	TRBD1	TRBJ2-3	many	TGTGCCAGTAGGGCGATCGGGACAGGACCTATAGATACGCAGTATTTT	CASRAIGTGPIDTQYF
TRBV7-2	NA	TRBJ2-6	NA	TGTGCCAGCAGTTTCCAGGCTGGGGCCAACGTCCTGACTTTC	CASSFQAGANVLTF
TRBV2	NA	TRBJ2-7	NA	TGTGCCAGCAGTGGGGACGCCGGCGAGCAGTACTTC	CASSGDAGEQYF
TRBV20-1	NA	TRBJ1-1	many	TGCAGTGCTAGAGAGATGAACACTGAAGCTTTCTTT	CSAREMNTEAFF
TRBV9	TRBD1	TRBJ1-4	many	TGTGCCAGCAGCGGGATACAGGGGGGAATCTGGATTAATGAAAAACTGTTTTTT	CASSGIQGGIWINEKLFF
TRBV19	NA	TRBJ2-7	NA	TGTGCCAGTAGTACGATCGGGGGTAGGGAGCAGTACTTC	CASSTIGGREQYF
TRBV19	NA	TRBJ1-4	few	TGTGCCAGTAGTATCCGGGACGAACTGTTTTTT	CASSIRDELFF
TRBV29-1	TRBD1	TRBJ2-7	NA	TGCAGCGTTGAAAGGGGACAGCCCTACGAGCAGTACTTC	CSVERGQPYEQYF